Sequencing of this T cell receptor beta chain was carried out in a study of blood T cell repertoires in COVID-19 (dated by TCRdb to 2019 to 2021). About the full investigation: The collaborator samples originated in the United States, Italy and Spain and spanned the acute and convalescent phases of COVID-19. The prospective study material was composed of cDNA or gDNA derived from T cells, B-cell-depleted T cells, or PBMCs. The dataset comprised deeply sampled blood TCRbeta repertoires from subjects exposed to, actively infected with, or recovered from COVID-19. The repertoires were released in a freely available public database meant as a resource for research on the immune response to SARS-CoV-2. Samples came from the ongoing ImmuneRACE study (first 160 participants) plus 1,254 subjects from 6 global collaborators. The sample metadata nearly always contained a de-identified subject ID, COVID-19 status, age in years and sex. Where available, HLA class I and class II types were obtained from metadata supplied by the sample provider rather than from assay-based typing. What the research found in general, with its limitations: How much clinical and demographic metadata was included differed by source and by participant, and the metadata was provided uncurated.

As regards this clone: The specificity of this receptor is unknown. No clone much larger than this one lies a single base away; base qualities are absent.

Its CDR3 holds 11 amino acids, cysteine through phenylalanine. Solely the CDR3 DNA is kept, with 33 bases framed from the first base. V and J are truncated by 3 bases and 10 bases respectively, leaving an intervening sequence of 7 bases. Looking up the germline V gene yields CDR1 SGHDN and CDR2 FVKESK. One collaborating source in Seattle enrolled patients during active infection and followed them longitudinally through the course of disease. Collaborating institutions collected whole blood in K2EDTA tubes following their own protocols. For TCRbeta analysis, collaborators shipped samples as frozen whole blood, isolated PBMCs, or DNA extracted from either of those sample types. TCRbeta CDR3 regions were amplified from genomic DNA using the immunoSEQ Assay, a bias-controlled multiplex PCR. For the original study's pipeline: Nucleated cell counts per sample were estimated from amplification of reference gene primers within the assay. To quantify the absolute abundance of each unique TCRbeta CDR3 rearrangement, sequence reads were collapsed and filtered. For each sample, productive Simpson clonality was calculated by taking the square root of Simpson's diversity index across productive rearrangements. Held by TCRdb, this immuneACCESS table contains in-frame sequences only and omits some clones. Under half of the omission traces to an unresolved V gene where checked; the cause of the rest is unknown. The V and J calls and clone size are taken from that table; D and trimming were inferred from the DNA. This sample holds around 210,000 clones; under 85% were observed only once. 7.5% to 9% of the sample lies in the top ten.

The V and J segments used are TRBV14 and TRBJ2-1, and perhaps TRBD1 as D gene, on 5 matching bases. The source material was peripheral blood. The source is a woman of 80 years or more with COVID-19, enrolled during active disease. In nucleotide form, the sequence is TGTGCCAGCAGCCAGACAGTCGAGCAGTTCTTC. It translates to CASSQTVEQFF.